Sequencing of this T cell receptor (beta chain) was carried out in a study of T-cell memory formation after mild COVID-19. Worth noting for this clonotype: One base away lies a much larger clone, so this may be a sequencing read error.

TCRdb analysed the 5' RACE reads with MiXCR anew, one entry per CDR3 protein. Of some 410,000 distinct CDR3 sequences in the sample, less than 25% are singletons; the top ten hold over 10%. Germline V gives CDR1 SGHVS, CDR2 FQNEAQ. After removal of 1 base from V and 4 bases from J, the junction contained 0 bases not matched to a gene. This CDR3 has 14 amino acids. This chain connects TRBV7-8 to TRBJ1-1; 10 nucleotides align to TRBD1. The origin of this receptor is an adult woman who had mild COVID-19 (a few samples of this study predate the infection). Cell type and time point are not known. Sequencing input: PBMCs or a T cell subset sorted from them (not recorded which). CDR3 DNA sequence: TGTGCCAGCAGCTTAGGGGACAGGGGCACTGAAGCTTTCTTT. This codes for CASSLGDRGTEAFF.